This T cell receptor beta chain was profiled in a study of blood T cell repertoires in COVID-19. About the research overall: COVID-19 samples from acute and convalescent phases originated in the United States, Italy and Spain. T cells, B-cell-depleted T cells, or PBMCs supplied cDNA or gDNA.

Authors' processing steps: Amplification of reference gene primers was used by the study to estimate nucleated cell counts. Clones were sequenced by immunoSEQ multiplex PCR, and TCRdb holds only the in-frame ones, with some missing. V and J calls and clone size are given by that table; D and trimming were obtained from the DNA. The repertoire holds 250,000 to 300,000 clones, with 65% to 90% as singletons. V lost 4 bases, J lost 5 bases, and 15 bases lay in between. CDR1 and CDR2 from the germline V gene are SGDLS and YYNGEE. CDR3 length: 14 amino acids. What was sequenced was peripheral blood. This TCR came from a man aged 50 to 59 with active or convalescent COVID-19. This chain links TRBV9 with TRBJ2-5, with a weak D call TRBD1 (5 bases). The CDR3, as DNA: TGTGCCAGCAGCAAAGGGGCAGAGTCGGAGACCCAGTACTTC. Its translation: CASSKGAESETQYF.